These T cell receptor beta chains were read from a single sample in a study of blood T cell repertoires in COVID-19. Assay: immunoSEQ multiplex PCR; the TCRdb copy retains only in-frame clones and omits some. Of tens of thousands of clones in the sample, roughly 89% are singletons; the top ten hold more than 2%. The sequencing input was peripheral blood. All receptors come from a man in his fifties or sixties with acute or convalescent COVID-19. The CDR3 runs from the conserved cysteine through the conserved F or W. A D gene is named only where the DNA matches it firmly. Rows may omit the clone size; those that give it use once, few, many or a size class.

J | size | D | V | DNA | CDR3
TRBJ2-6 | NA | TRBD2 | TRBV7-8 | TGTGCCAGCAGCCATGGGAGGGCTGGGGCCAACGTCCTGACTTTC | CASSHGRAGANVLTF
TRBJ1-2 | once | TRBD1 | TRBV7-2 | TGTGCCAGCAGCTTAGAGGGACAGTTCTATGGCTACACCTTC | CASSLEGQFYGYTF
TRBJ1-5 | NA | NA | TRBV6-1 | TGTGCCAGCAGTGAAGCTGTGAGATATAGCAATCAGCCCCAGCATTTT | CASSEAVRYSNQPQHF
TRBJ2-5 | NA | NA | TRBV7-3 | TGTGCCAGCAGCTTATCTGGGGGCGCGGAGACCCAGTACTTC | CASSLSGGAETQYF
TRBJ2-3 | NA | NA | TRBV15 | TGTGCCACCAGCCTAGGGCGAGGGCGTACGGGTACGCAGTATTTT | CATSLGRGRTGTQYF
TRBJ2-3 | once | NA | TRBV28 | TGTGCCAGCAGCCCCTTGTTAGGGGGGGCTAGCACAGATACGCAGTATTTT | CASSPLLGGASTDTQYF
TRBJ1-1 | once | NA | TRBV7-9 | TGTGCCAGCAGCTTATCGAGGGCAAGGAACACTGAAGCTTTCTTT | CASSLSRARNTEAFF
TRBJ2-7 | NA | NA | TRBV5-6 | TGTGCCAGCAGCTTCAGGAATACCTACGAGCAGTACTTC | CASSFRNTYEQYF
TRBJ1-2 | NA | TRBD1 | TRBV6-2/TRBV6-3 | TGTGCCAGCAGTTCCCCGGACAGGGCGTCTAACTATGGCTACACCTTC | CASSSPDRASNYGYTF
TRBJ1-2 | NA | NA | TRBV19 | TGTGCCAGTAGTACGGGACACCGCGCTTACTATGGCTACACCTTC | CASSTGHRAYYGYTF
TRBJ2-1 | NA | TRBD2 | TRBV7-9 | TGTGCCAGCAGCCCCCTGACTAGCGGTCACAATGAGCAGTTCTTC | CASSPLTSGHNEQFF
TRBJ2-3 | NA | TRBD2 | TRBV7-3 | TGTGCCAGCAGTCAATCTAGCGGGAACACAGATACGCAGTATTTT | CASSQSSGNTDTQYF
TRBJ2-3 | NA | TRBD2 | TRBV19 | TGTGCCAGTAGTATAAAGGGTCGACTAGCGGGGGCAGATACGCAGTATTTT | CASSIKGRLAGADTQYF
TRBJ1-5 | NA | NA | TRBV29-1 | TGCAGCGTTCACGGGTATAGCAATCAGCCCCAGCATTTT | CSVHGYSNQPQHF
TRBJ2-5 | few | NA | TRBV5-8 | TGTGCCAGCAGCTTGGACAGAGCTTACCAAGAGACCCAGTACTTC | CASSLDRAYQETQYF
TRBJ1-2 | NA | NA | TRBV3-1/TRBV3-2 | TGTGCCAGCAGCCAACTAAATGGCTACACCTTC | CASSQLNGYTF
TRBJ2-1 | NA | TRBD2 | TRBV11-2 | TGTGCCAGCAGCTACGGGGGGGAGCAGTTCTTC | CASSYGGEQFF
TRBJ1-1 | NA | NA | TRBV5-1 | TGCGCCAGCAGCTTGGGACAGCAGAACACTGAAGCTTTCTTT | CASSLGQQNTEAFF
TRBJ2-1 | NA | NA | TRBV5-1 | TGCGCCAGCAGCTTGGAGGGGCGAGACGAGCAGTTCTTC | CASSLEGRDEQFF
TRBJ1-5 | NA | NA | TRBV6-5 | TGTGCCAGCGGACTGGTTAGCAATCAGCCCCAGCATTTT | CASGLVSNQPQHF
TRBJ1-5 | NA | NA | TRBV19 | TGTGCCAGTAGTATAGCGGGAAATCAGCCCCAGCATTTT | CASSIAGNQPQHF
TRBJ1-2 | NA | TRBD1 | TRBV24-1 | TGTGCCACCAGTGACCACCGACAGGGGGCGGGTGCTGGCTACACCTTC | CATSDHRQGAGAGYTF
TRBJ2-7 | once | NA | TRBV28 | TGTGCCAGCAGCCCTCTAGGGAGCGTCTACGAGCAGTACTTC | CASSPLGSVYEQYF
TRBJ1-2 | NA | NA | TRBV30 | TGTGCCTGGAGTGTACTCAGGGACTATGGCTACACCTTC | CAWSVLRDYGYTF
TRBJ2-2 | once | TRBD2 | TRBV5-5 | TGTGCCAGCAGCTCCGGACTAGCGGGGAACACCGGGGAGCTGTTTTTT | CASSSGLAGNTGELFF
TRBJ1-1 | few | NA | TRBV6-2/TRBV6-3 | TGTGCCAGCAGTTACTCGACCGGCAAAGGGGACACTGAAGCTTTCTTT | CASSYSTGKGDTEAFF
TRBJ2-1 | NA | TRBD2 | TRBV10-2 | TGCGCCAGCAGTGACCCCCCCTTTAGCGGGAGATCCAATGAGCAGTTCTTC | CASSDPPFSGRSNEQFF
TRBJ2-3 | NA | NA | TRBV10-3 | TGTGCCATCAGTGAGTCGTTATTAGATACGCAGTATTTT | CAISESLLDTQYF
TRBJ2-2 | NA | NA | TRBV28 | TGTGCCAGCAGTCCCTACGCGGATAGCGGGGAGCTGTTTTTT | CASSPYADSGELFF
TRBJ1-1 | NA | TRBD1 | TRBV6-2/TRBV6-3 | TGTGCCAGCAGTGAGAATCCGGACAGGGCTGAAGCTTTCTTT | CASSENPDRAEAFF
TRBJ2-5 | NA | NA | TRBV5-1 | TGCGCCAGCAGCCTGGTATCTTCCCAAGAGACCCAGTACTTC | CASSLVSSQETQYF
TRBJ2-7 | once | NA | TRBV6-5 | TGTGCCAGCAGTTCGGTCAAGGGACTCAGGATGAGCGAGCAGTACTTC | CASSSVKGLRMSEQYF
TRBJ1-1 | NA | NA | TRBV28 | TGTGCCAGCAGCTTACTGGGACTCAGGACGGACACTGAAGCTTTCTTT | CASSLLGLRTDTEAFF
TRBJ2-1 | NA | TRBD1 | TRBV6-1 | TGTGCCAGCAGTGAATTAGGACAGGGGTACAATGAGCAGTTCTTC | CASSELGQGYNEQFF
TRBJ1-1 | NA | NA | TRBV7-9 | TGTGCCAGCAGCTTACTCGGGAGTCTGAACACTGAAGCTTTCTTT | CASSLLGSLNTEAFF
TRBJ2-7 | NA | TRBD2 | TRBV28 | TGTGCCAGCAGCTCGGGACTAGCTAGAATAGAGCAGTACTTC | CASSSGLARIEQYF
TRBJ2-1 | NA | TRBD2 | TRBV29-1 | TGCAGCGTTGAAGGGACTAGCTCTTACAATGAGCAGTTCTTC | CSVEGTSSYNEQFF
TRBJ1-5 | NA | NA | TRBV4-1 | TGCGCCAGCAGCCGGGAGGGAGATCAGCCCCAGCATTTT | CASSREGDQPQHF
TRBJ1-2 | NA | NA | TRBV5-6 | TGTGCCAGCAGCCCCGCCCGCGCGTATGGCTACACCTTC | CASSPARAYGYTF
TRBJ2-7 | NA | TRBD2 | TRBV7-3 | TGTGCCAGCAGCTTATCGGGGGGAGACGAGCAGTACTTC | CASSLSGGDEQYF
TRBJ1-5 | NA | NA | TRBV9 | TGTGCCAGCAGTGAGACGGGGTATAGCAATCAGCCCCAGCATTTT | CASSETGYSNQPQHF
TRBJ2-3 | NA | NA | TRBV7-2 | TGTGCCAGCAGCTTAGCCAGGGGCGATACGCAGTATTTT | CASSLARGDTQYF
TRBJ1-3 | NA | NA | TRBV27 | TGTGCCAGCAGTTTACAGGTTTTCCGACTAGACACCATATATTTT | CASSLQVFRLDTIYF
TRBJ1-2 | NA | NA | TRBV6-1 | TGTGCCAGCAGTGAAGAAAGAGGTTCTGGCTACACCTTC | CASSEERGSGYTF
TRBJ2-2 | NA | NA | TRBV3-1/TRBV3-2 | TGTGCCAGCAGCCAAGCCGGGAGCGCCGGGGAGCTGTTTTTT | CASSQAGSAGELFF
TRBJ2-1 | NA | NA | TRBV19 | TGTGCCAGTAGGGGCCCCTACAATGAGCAGTTCTTC | CASRGPYNEQFF
TRBJ2-1 | NA | TRBD1 | TRBV11-2 | TGTGCCAGCAGCTTTGACAGGGAAAATGAGCAGTTCTTC | CASSFDRENEQFF
TRBJ1-1 | NA | NA | TRBV7-2 | TGTGCCAGCAGCTTAGTGTTCGGGGAATACACTGAAGCTTTCTTT | CASSLVFGEYTEAFF
TRBJ1-2 | NA | TRBD1 | TRBV28 | TGTGCCACTGCGACAGGGCGGCTTGGCTACACCTTC | CATATGRLGYTF
TRBJ2-3 | NA | NA | TRBV5-1 | TGCGCCAGCAGCTTGGCTCCTGGCACAGATACGCAGTATTTT | CASSLAPGTDTQYF